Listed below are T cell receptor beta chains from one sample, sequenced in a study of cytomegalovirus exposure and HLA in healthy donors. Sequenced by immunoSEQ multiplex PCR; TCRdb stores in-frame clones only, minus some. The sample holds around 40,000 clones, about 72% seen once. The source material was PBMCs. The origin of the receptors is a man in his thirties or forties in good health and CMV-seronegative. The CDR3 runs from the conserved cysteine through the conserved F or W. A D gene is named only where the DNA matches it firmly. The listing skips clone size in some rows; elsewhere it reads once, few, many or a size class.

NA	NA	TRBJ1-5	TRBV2	CASSARRSGNQPQHF	TGTGCCAGCAGTGCCCGCCGATCGGGGAATCAGCCCCAGCATTTT
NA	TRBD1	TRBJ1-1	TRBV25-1	CASSESGQGPFF	TGTGCCAGCAGTGAGTCGGGACAGGGCCCTTTCTTT
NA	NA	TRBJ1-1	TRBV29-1	CSVDFRQYPFF	TGCAGCGTTGATTTCCGTCAGTATCCTTTCTTT
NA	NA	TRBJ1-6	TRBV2	CASRIPDSSPLHF	TGTGCCAGCAGGATTCCAGATTCTTCACCCCTCCACTTT
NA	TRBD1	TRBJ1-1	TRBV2	CASSWTGGTEAFF	TGTGCCAGCAGTTGGACAGGGGGCACTGAAGCTTTCTTT
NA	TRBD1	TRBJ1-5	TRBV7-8	CASSPNRGLSNQPQHF	TGTGCCAGCAGCCCAAACAGGGGGCTGAGCAATCAGCCCCAGCATTTT
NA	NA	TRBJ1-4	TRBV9	CASSPGPGELFF	TGTGCCAGCAGCCCTGGGCCGGGAGAACTGTTTTTT
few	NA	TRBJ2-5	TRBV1	CTSSHPDWETQYF	TGCACCAGCAGCCACCCCGACTGGGAGACCCAGTACTTC
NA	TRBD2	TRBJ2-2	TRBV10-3	CAIGSGGGELFF	TGTGCCATCGGGTCGGGAGGCGGGGAGCTGTTTTTT
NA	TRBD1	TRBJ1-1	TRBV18	CASSGTGPPEAFF	TGTGCCAGCTCCGGGACAGGGCCGCCTGAAGCTTTCTTT
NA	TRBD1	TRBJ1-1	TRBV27	CASSLQGVGAEAFF	TGTGCCAGCAGTCTGCAGGGGGTGGGCGCTGAAGCTTTCTTT
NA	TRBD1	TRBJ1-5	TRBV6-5	CASSADRGSNQPQHF	TGTGCCAGCAGTGCCGACAGGGGAAGCAATCAGCCCCAGCATTTT
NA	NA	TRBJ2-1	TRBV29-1	CSVKGGGNNEQFF	TGCAGCGTCAAAGGGGGAGGGAACAATGAGCAGTTCTTC
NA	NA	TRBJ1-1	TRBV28	CASKGTTNTEAFF	TGTGCCAGCAAGGGGACAACGAACACTGAAGCTTTCTTT
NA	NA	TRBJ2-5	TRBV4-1	CASSQVIQETQYF	TGCGCCAGCAGCCAAGTTATTCAAGAGACCCAGTACTTC
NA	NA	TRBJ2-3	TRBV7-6	CASSLSTAGSDTQYF	TGTGCCAGCAGCTTATCGACGGCGGGGTCAGATACGCAGTATTTT
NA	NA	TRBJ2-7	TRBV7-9	CASSLAGVTEQYF	TGTGCCAGCAGCTTAGCGGGAGTAACCGAGCAGTACTTC
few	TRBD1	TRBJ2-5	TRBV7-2	CASSEFGTGAGETQYF	TGTGCCAGCAGCGAGTTCGGGACAGGGGCGGGAGAGACCCAGTACTTC
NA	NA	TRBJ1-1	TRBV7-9	CASTLDRNTEAFF	TGTGCCAGCACCCTGGACAGGAACACTGAAGCTTTCTTT
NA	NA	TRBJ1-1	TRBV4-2	CASSQEERNTEAFF	TGTGCCAGCAGCCAAGAGGAGAGAAACACTGAAGCTTTCTTT
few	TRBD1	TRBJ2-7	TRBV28	CASADRANSEQYF	TGTGCCAGCGCGGACAGGGCTAACTCCGAGCAGTACTTC
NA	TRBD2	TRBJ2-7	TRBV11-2	CASSETSVSYEQYF	TGTGCCAGCAGCGAAACTAGCGTTTCCTACGAGCAGTACTTC